This T cell receptor beta chain was captured by sequencing in a study of blood T cell repertoires in COVID-19. The wider study: PBMCs, B-cell-depleted T cells, or T cells provided the cDNA or gDNA that made up the material.

CDR1 SGHRS and CDR2 YFSETQ come from the germline V gene. The CDR3 loop spans 13 amino acids. With 5 bases removed from V and 3 bases from J, the gap between germline ends came to 11 bases. Assay used: immunoSEQ multiplex PCR; TCRdb lists only in-frame clones, some missing. Of around 140,000 clones listed, roughly 79% were seen once; the top ten hold around 8%. This clonotype originated in a woman aged 55-69 years with active or convalescent COVID-19. The chain carries TRBV5-1 and TRBJ1-2; D is possibly TRBD1 (6 bases). Sequenced material: peripheral blood. DNA of the CDR3: TGCGCCAGCAGTCAGGACAGTTACTATGGCTACACCTTC. Protein: CASSQDSYYGYTF.